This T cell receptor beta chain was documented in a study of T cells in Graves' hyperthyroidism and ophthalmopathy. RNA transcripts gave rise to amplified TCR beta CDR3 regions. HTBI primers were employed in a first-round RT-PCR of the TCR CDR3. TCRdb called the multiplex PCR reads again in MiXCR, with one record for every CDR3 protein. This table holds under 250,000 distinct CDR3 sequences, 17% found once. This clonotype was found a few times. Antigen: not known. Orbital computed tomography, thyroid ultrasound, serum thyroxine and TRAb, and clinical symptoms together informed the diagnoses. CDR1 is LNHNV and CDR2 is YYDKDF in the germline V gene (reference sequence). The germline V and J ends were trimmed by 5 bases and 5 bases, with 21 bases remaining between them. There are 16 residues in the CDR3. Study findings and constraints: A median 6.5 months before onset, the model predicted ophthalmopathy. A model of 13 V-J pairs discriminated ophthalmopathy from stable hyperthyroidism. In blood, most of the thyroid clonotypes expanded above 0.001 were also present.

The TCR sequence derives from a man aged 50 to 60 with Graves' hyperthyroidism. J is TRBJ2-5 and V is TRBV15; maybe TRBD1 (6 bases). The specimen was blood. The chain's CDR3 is CATSVQPHRVSETQYF. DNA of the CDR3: TGTGCCACCAGCGTCCAGCCCCACAGGGTGTCCGAGACCCAGTACTTC.